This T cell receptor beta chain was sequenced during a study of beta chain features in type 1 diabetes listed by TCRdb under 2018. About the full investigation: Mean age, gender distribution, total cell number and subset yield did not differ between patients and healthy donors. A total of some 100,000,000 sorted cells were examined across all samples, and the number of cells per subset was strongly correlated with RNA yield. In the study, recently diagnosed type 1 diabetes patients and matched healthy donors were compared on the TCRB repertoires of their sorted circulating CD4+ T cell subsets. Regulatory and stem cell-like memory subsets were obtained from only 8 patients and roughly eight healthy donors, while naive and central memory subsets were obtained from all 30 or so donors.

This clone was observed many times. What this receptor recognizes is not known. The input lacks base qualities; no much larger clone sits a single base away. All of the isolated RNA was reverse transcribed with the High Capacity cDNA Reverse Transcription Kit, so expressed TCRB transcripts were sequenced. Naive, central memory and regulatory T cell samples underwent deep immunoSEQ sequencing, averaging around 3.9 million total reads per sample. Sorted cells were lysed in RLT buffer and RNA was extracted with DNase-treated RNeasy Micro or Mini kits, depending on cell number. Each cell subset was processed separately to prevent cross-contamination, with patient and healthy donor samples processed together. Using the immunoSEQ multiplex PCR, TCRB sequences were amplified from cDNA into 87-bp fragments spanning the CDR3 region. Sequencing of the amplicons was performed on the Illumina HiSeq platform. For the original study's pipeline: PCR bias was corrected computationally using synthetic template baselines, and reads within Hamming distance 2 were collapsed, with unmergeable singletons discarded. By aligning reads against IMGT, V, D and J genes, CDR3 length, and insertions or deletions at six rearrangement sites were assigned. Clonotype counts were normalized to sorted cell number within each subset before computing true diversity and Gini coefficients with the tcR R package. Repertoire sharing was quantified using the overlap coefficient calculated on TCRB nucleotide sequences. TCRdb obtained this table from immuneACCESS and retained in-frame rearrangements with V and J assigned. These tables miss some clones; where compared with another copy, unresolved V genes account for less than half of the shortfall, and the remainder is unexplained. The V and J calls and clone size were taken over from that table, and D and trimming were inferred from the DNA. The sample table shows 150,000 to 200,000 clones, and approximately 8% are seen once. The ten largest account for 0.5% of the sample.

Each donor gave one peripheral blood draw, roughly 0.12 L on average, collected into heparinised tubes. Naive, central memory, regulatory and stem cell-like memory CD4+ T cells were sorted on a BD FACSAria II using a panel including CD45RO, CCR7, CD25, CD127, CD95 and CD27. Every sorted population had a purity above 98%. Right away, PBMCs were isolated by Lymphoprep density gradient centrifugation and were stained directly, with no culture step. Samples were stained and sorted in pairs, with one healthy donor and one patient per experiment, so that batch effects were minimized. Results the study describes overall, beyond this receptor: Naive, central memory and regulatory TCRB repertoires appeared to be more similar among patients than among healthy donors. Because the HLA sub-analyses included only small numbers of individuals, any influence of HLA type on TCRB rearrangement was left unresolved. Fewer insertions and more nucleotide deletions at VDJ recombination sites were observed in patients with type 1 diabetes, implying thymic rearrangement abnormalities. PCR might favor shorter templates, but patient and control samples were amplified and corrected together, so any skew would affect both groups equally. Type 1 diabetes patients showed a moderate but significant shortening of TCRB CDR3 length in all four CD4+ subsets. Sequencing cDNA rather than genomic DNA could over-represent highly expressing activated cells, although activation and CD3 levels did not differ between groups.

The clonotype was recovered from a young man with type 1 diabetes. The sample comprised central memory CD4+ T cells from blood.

The DNA sequence is TGTGCCAGCAGCTTCGCAGGGGCCGGACAGCCCCAGCATTTT. This is translated as CASSFAGAGQPQHF. This chain is built from TRBV11-2 and TRBJ1-5; 6 matching bases give a weak D call of TRBD1. The CDR3, from cysteine to phenylalanine, totals 14 residues. The entry retains the CDR3 DNA only, 42 bases that are in frame from base 1. V is shortened by 3 bases, J by 7 bases, and the region joining them spans 13 bases. CDR1 and CDR2 were assigned from the germline V gene as SGHAT and FQNNGV.